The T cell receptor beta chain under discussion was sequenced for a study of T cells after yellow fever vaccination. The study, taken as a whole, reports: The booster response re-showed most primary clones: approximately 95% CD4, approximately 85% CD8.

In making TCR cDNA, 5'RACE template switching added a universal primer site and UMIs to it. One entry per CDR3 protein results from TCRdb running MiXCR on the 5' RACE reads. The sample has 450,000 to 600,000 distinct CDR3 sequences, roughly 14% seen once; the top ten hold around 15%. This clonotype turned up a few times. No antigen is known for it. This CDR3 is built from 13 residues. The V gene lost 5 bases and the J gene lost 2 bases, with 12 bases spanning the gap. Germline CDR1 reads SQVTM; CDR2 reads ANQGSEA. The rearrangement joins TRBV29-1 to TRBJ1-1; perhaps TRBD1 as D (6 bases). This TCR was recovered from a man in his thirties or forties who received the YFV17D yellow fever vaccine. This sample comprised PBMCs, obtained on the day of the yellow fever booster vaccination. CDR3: CSVTGTLNTEAFF. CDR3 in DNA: TGCAGCGTTACTGGGACACTTAACACTGAAGCTTTCTTT.